This T cell receptor beta chain was identified in a study of OX40 agonist ivuxolimab in advanced cancers. Whole-study findings and limits: The work left the antigen specificity of expanded peripheral T cells undetermined. On average, CD8+ T cells showed a greater number of expanded clones than CD4+. Some patients who did not respond also had low normalized T-cell clonal expansion.

In germline, CDR1 is WNHNN, CDR2 SYGVQD (reference sequence). The V end was cut by 5 bases, the J end by 6 bases, with 18 bases between. The CDR3 is 15 residues long. Method: immunoSEQ multiplex PCR; TCRdb's copy keeps in-frame clones and lacks some. The sample has 25,000 to 35,000 clones, more than 75% seen once. Regarding this clone: As yet, its antigen is unknown.

V usage is TRBV10-1 and J usage is TRBJ2-3; tentative D call: TRBD2 (6 bases). The sequences come from CD4+ or CD8+ T cells sorted from blood, collected in a trial of the OX40 agonist ivuxolimab. The source is an adult with an advanced solid tumor such as melanoma, head and neck, liver or kidney cancer. CDR3 sequence: CASSSTGLRRDTQYF. CDR3 coding DNA: TGCGCCAGCAGTTCAACGGGACTGCGCAGGGATACGCAGTATTTT.